The 3 T cell receptor beta chains below all came from one sample that was sequenced in a study of molecular identifiers for immune sequencing clone quantification. TCRdb reprocessed the PCR reads with MiXCR, giving one entry per CDR3 protein. The sample yields roughly 97,000 distinct CDR3 sequences, approximately 24% seen once. Sequenced sample: naive CD8+ T cells from blood, with Jurkat cell RNA spiked in. The subset was: FACS-sorted CD8+CD4-CCR7+CD45RA+ naive T cells. These receptors all stem from a human donor in good health. Some libraries in this study had Jurkat cell RNA spiked in.

A few counts support this clonotype. V is TRBV9 and J is TRBJ1-5, with no clear D. V was trimmed by 0 bases and J by 6 bases, leaving 7 bases between them. Per the germline V gene, CDR1 is SGDLS and CDR2 is YYNGEE. The length of the CDR3 is 13 residues. The CDR3 DNA follows: TGTGCCAGCAGCGTAGAGGGTAGTCAGCCCCAGCATTTT. It is translated as CASSVEGSQPQHF.

At least ten counts were recorded for this clonotype. The chain couples TRBV29-1 to TRBJ1-2; D is perhaps TRBD1 (5 bases). CDR3 size: 15 residues. V lost 0 bases and J lost 1, with 12 bases in between. CDR1 and CDR2 from the germline V gene are SQVTM and ANQGSEA. CDR3 in amino acids: CSVEDAREYNYGYTF. CDR3 DNA: TGCAGCGTTGAAGATGCCAGGGAATATAACTATGGCTACACCTTC.

This clonotype was counted ten times or more. V and J are TRBV29-1 and TRBJ2-3; TRBD2 might be the D (6 bases). The CDR3 sequence is 15 residues long. V lost 0 bases, J lost 4 bases, and 14 bases lay in between. Germline CDR1 is SQVTM and CDR2 is ANQGSEA. CDR3 loop: CSVEEGTSTPDTQYF. As DNA, the CDR3 is TGCAGCGTTGAAGAAGGGACTTCAACCCCAGATACGCAGTATTTT.